This T cell receptor beta chain is from a study of PD-1 blockade in classical Hodgkin lymphoma. General study results and limits: Those patients who began receiving nivolumab less than 1 year after ASCT had lower diversity, and they were excluded. Newly diagnosed and completely responding patients shared comparable baseline diversity.

The assay was immunoSEQ multiplex PCR, and TCRdb's table has in-frame clones only and misses some. The sample comprises roughly 15,000 clones, around 82% of which are singletons, and approximately 22% rests with the top ten. Note on this clone: What it recognizes is unknown.

V lost 1 base to trimming and J lost 5 bases; unmatched junction nucleotides: 2. The CDR3 has 16 amino acids. In germline, CDR1 is SGHAT, CDR2 FQNNGV. The patients all showed relapse after autologous stem cell transplantation, while their brentuximab vedotin exposure varied. Best outcomes ranged across complete response, partial response and progressive disease. The chain is built from TRBV11-2 and TRBJ2-5, with TRBD2 matching 15 bases. The sample consisted of peripheral blood mononuclear cells (PBMCs), taken at baseline. The sequence was obtained from a human donor with classical Hodgkin lymphoma. CDR3 bases: TGTGCCAGCAGCTTAGGGACTAGCGGGGGGGCCGAGACCCAGTACTTC. Translating it yields CASSLGTSGGAETQYF.